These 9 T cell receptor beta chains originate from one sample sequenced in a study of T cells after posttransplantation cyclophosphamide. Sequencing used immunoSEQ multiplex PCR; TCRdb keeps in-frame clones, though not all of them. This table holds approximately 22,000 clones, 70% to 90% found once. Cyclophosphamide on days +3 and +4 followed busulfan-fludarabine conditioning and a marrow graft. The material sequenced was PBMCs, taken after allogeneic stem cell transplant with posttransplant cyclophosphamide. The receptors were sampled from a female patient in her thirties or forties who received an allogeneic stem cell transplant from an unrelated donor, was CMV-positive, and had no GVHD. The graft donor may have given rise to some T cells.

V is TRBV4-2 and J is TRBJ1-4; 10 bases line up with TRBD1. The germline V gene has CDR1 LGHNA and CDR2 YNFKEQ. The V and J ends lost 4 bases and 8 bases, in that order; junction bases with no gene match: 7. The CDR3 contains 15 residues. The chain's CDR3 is CASSLTGTGEEKLFF. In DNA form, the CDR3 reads TGTGCCAGCAGCCTGACCGGGACAGGGGAGGAAAAACTGTTTTTT.

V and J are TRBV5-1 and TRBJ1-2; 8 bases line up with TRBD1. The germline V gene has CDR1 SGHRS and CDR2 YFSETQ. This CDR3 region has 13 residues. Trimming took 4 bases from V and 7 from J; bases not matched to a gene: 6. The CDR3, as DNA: TGCGCCAGCAGCCCGGGACAGGAAGCTGGCTACACCTTC. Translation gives CASSPGQEAGYTF.

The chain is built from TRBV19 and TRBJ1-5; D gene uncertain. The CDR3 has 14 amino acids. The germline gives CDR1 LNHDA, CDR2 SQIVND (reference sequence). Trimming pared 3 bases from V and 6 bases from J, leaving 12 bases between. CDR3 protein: CASSIASLGQPQHF. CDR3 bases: TGTGCCAGTAGTATTGCCTCCCTAGGTCAGCCCCAGCATTTT.

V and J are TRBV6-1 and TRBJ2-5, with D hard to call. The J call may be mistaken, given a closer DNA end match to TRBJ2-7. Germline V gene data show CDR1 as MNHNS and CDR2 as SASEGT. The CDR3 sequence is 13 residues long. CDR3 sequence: CASSEPLGYEQYF. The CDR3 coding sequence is TGTGCCAGCAGTGAACCCCTAGGTTACGAGCAGTACTTC.

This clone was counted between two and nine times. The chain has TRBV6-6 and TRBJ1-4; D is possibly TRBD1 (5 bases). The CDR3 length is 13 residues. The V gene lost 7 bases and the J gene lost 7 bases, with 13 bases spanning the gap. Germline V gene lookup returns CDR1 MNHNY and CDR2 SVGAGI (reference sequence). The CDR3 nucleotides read TGTGCCAGCAACACGGGGGGGATTGAAAAACTGTTTTTT. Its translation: CASNTGGIEKLFF.

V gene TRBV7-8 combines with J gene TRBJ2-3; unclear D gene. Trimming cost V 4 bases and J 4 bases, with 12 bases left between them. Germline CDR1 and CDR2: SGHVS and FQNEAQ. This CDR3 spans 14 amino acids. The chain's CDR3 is CASSSETPPDTQYF. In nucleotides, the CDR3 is TGTGCCAGCAGCTCAGAGACACCTCCAGATACGCAGTATTTT.

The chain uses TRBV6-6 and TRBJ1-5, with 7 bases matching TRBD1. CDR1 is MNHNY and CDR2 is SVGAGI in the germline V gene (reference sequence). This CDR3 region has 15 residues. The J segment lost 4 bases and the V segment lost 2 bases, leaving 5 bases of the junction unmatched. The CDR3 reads CASSYDRVGNQPQHF. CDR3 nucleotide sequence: TGTGCCAGCAGTTACGACAGGGTAGGAAATCAGCCCCAGCATTTT.

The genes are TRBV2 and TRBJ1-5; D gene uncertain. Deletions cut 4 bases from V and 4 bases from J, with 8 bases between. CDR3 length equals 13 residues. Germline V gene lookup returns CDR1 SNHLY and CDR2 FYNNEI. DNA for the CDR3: TGTGCCAGCAGTGTCTACAGAAATCAGCCCCAGCATTTT. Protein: CASSVYRNQPQHF.

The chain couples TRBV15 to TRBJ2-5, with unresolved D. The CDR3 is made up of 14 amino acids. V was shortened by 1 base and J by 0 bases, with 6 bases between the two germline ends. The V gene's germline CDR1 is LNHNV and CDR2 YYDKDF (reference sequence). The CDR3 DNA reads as TGTGCCACCAGCAGAGGCCAGAACCAAGAGACCCAGTACTTC. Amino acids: CATSRGQNQETQYF.